The 28 T cell receptor beta chains given below trace back to one sample, sequenced in a study of CD4 T cells in relation to SARS-CoV-2 and coronaviruses. Which antigens these TCRs recognize remains unknown. Unexposed donor CD4+ T cells date from about 2011-2019, before the COVID-19 pandemic. Isolation of CD4+ T cells took place after 10 days in culture. Data came from immunoSEQ multiplex PCR; TCRdb stores just in-frame clones and leaves some out. This sample has fewer than 25,000 clones, with 55% to 75% found just once. The sequenced material came from CD4+ T cells from PBMCs, cultured in vitro. These receptors were taken from a human donor in good health.

This clone was detected a few times. The chain is built from TRBV6-2 or TRBV6-3 and TRBJ2-7; D is unclear. CDR1 and CDR2 from the germline V gene are MNHEY and SVGEGT. V dropped 6 bases and J dropped 0 bases, with 15 bases sitting between them. The CDR3 has 15 residues. Here the CDR3 DNA reads TGTGCCAGCAGGCCTCGTGGCACCAGCTCCTACGAGCAGTACTTC. Its translation: CASRPRGTSSYEQYF.

The chain couples TRBV30 to TRBJ1-3; D is unclear. V was pared by 0 bases and J by 4 bases, with 7 bases between. This CDR3 spans 13 amino acids. Germline V gives CDR1 GTSNPN, CDR2 SVGIG (reference sequence). CDR3 in DNA: TGTGCCTGGAGTGTCCAGACAGGAAACACCATATATTTT. As protein: CAWSVQTGNTIYF.

The CDR3 spells CASSSSSGSSYEQYF. CDR3 in DNA: TGTGCCAGCAGCTCCTCAAGCGGGAGCTCCTACGAGCAGTACTTC. The J gene is TRBJ2-7, the V gene TRBV11-2; 8 bases match TRBD2. There are 15 residues in the CDR3. V dropped 4 bases and J dropped 0; count of bases not matched to a gene: 5. CDR1 and CDR2 from the germline V gene are SGHAT and FQNNGV.

This clone showed up just once. The chain couples TRBV6-2 or TRBV6-3 to TRBJ2-1; 9 positions match TRBD2. The ends lost 2 bases at V and 3 bases at J; junction bases unmatched: 5. The CDR3 contains 16 residues. From germline, CDR1 is MNHEY and CDR2 SVGEGT. CDR3 loop: CASSYPPTSGYNEQFF. The CDR3 nucleotides read TGTGCCAGCAGTTACCCACCGACTAGCGGCTACAATGAGCAGTTCTTC.

The chain links TRBV11-1 to TRBJ2-3; no firm D call. V lost 3 bases to trimming and J lost 6 bases, with 7 bases between them. Germline V gene lookup returns CDR1 SGHAT and CDR2 FQDESV (reference sequence). The CDR3 runs 12 residues. The CDR3, as DNA: TGTGCCAGCAGCTTTGGTGCTGATACGCAGTATTTT. This codes for CASSFGADTQYF.

The chain employs TRBV4-3 and TRBJ1-2; 9 bases map to TRBD1. CDR1 and CDR2 from the germline V gene are LGHNA and YSLEER. The CDR3 has 13 amino acids. The trim removed 1 base at V and 7 bases at J, leaving 1 base unmatched. CDR3 DNA: TGCGCCAGCAGCCAAGTGGGACAGGGTGGCTACACCTTC. This sequence encodes CASSQVGQGGYTF.

This clone was found a few times. The V gene is TRBV28, the J gene TRBJ2-7; 10 nucleotides line up with TRBD1. This CDR3 is 16 amino acids long. CDR1 MDHEN and CDR2 SYDVKM come from the germline V gene. J gave up 6 bases and V 4 bases, and 12 bases lay outside the gene matches. CDR3 sequence reads: CASSSIGTGEILEQYF. CDR3 coding DNA: TGTGCCAGCAGTTCTATAGGGACAGGGGAGATTCTCGAGCAGTACTTC.

V usage is TRBV5-6 and J usage is TRBJ2-1; 10 nucleotides match TRBD1. Unmatched junction bases numbered 2, after V lost 3 bases and J lost 8 bases. This CDR3 has 13 residues. Germline values: CDR1 SGHDT, CDR2 YYEEEE. The DNA for the CDR3 is TGTGCCAGCAGCTGGGACAGGGGCGATGAGCAGTTCTTC. Its translation is CASSWDRGDEQFF.

The chain links TRBV6-5 to TRBJ1-5; TRBD1 matches 9 bases. The V and J ends lost 4 bases and 6 bases, in that order; junction bases with no gene match: 4. This CDR3 spans 14 amino acids. The germline V gene has CDR1 MNHEY and CDR2 SVGAGI. As DNA, the CDR3 is TGTGCCAGCAGTTCCGGGACAGGGCGTCAGCCCCAGCATTTT. Translated: CASSSGTGRQPQHF.

The rearrangement joins TRBV7-8 to TRBJ2-7; 8 bases align to TRBD1. Trimming cost V 5 bases and J 4 bases; bases outside gene matches: 7. The CDR3 has 14 residues. Per the germline V gene, CDR1 is SGHVS and CDR2 is FQNEAQ. DNA for the CDR3: TGTGCCAGCAGCCCGACAGGGGTGCTTTACGAGCAGTACTTC. This translates into CASSPTGVLYEQYF.

This clone was recorded a few times. This chain joins TRBV6-5 and TRBJ2-2; weak D call: TRBD1 (6 bases). The CDR3 is 14 amino acids. Trimming stripped 8 bases from V and 3 bases from J, with 13 bases between. Germline V gene data show CDR1 as MNHEY and CDR2 as SVGAGI. CDR3: CASWPGQHTGELFF. The CDR3 DNA reads TGTGCCAGCTGGCCAGGACAGCACACCGGGGAGCTGTTTTTT.

The chain carries TRBV10-3 and TRBJ1-5, with a tentative D call TRBD1 (5 bases). V was pared by 3 bases and J by 6 bases, with 9 bases between. CDR3 length: 13 residues. CDR1 is ENHRY and CDR2 is SYGVKD in the germline V gene. The CDR3 loop reads CAISDRGFQPQHF. In DNA, the CDR3 is TGTGCCATCAGTGATAGGGGCTTTCAGCCCCAGCATTTT.

V is TRBV4-3 and J is TRBJ2-5; possible D gene TRBD2, 5 bases. Trimming left V 3 bases short and J 5 bases short, with 13 bases between. The CDR3 runs to 14 residues. The germline V gene encodes CDR1 LGHNA and CDR2 YSLEER. For the CDR3, the DNA is TGCGCCAGCAGCCAGGATACGGGGTGGGAGACCCAGTACTTC. Translation: CASSQDTGWETQYF.

V is TRBV2 and J is TRBJ1-5; a possible D gene is TRBD1 (6 bases). CDR1 SNHLY and CDR2 FYNNEI come from the germline V gene. The V and J ends lost 6 bases and 2 bases respectively, with 14 bases between them. The CDR3 is 15 residues long. CDR3 coding DNA: TGTGCCAGCAGGACAGGAAGGCAGGGCAATCAGCCCCAGCATTTT. Its translation: CASRTGRQGNQPQHF.

This chain links TRBV29-1 with TRBJ2-7; D unresolved. The length of the CDR3 is 12 residues. V was clipped by 5 bases and J by 0 bases, with 8 bases between them. CDR1 and CDR2 from the germline V gene are SQVTM and ANQGSEA. The CDR3 protein is CSVRFSSYEQYF. CDR3 nucleotides: TGCAGCGTTCGTTTTTCCTCCTACGAGCAGTACTTC.

The gene calls are TRBV11-2 and TRBJ2-4; no reliable D call. The CDR3 runs 17 residues. V shed 1 base and J shed 0 bases, with 13 bases lying between them. Germline-derived CDR1 and CDR2 are SGHAT and FQNNGV. CDR3 loop: CASSLALSSLAKNIQYF. CDR3 nucleotide sequence: TGTGCCAGCAGCTTAGCCCTTTCGAGTCTAGCCAAAAACATTCAGTACTTC.

The rearrangement links TRBV20-1 to TRBJ2-3, with TRBD2 identical over 7 bases. V lost 3 bases and J lost 0; bases outside the gene matches: 21. The CDR3 loop spans 20 amino acids. Germline V gene data show CDR1 as DFQATT and CDR2 as SNEGSKA (reference sequence). The DNA for the CDR3 is TGCAGTGCTAGTTTATTCCCCCCACTTTCCAGCGGGGTTAGCACAGATACGCAGTATTTT. As protein: CSASLFPPLSSGVSTDTQYF.

This chain joins TRBV7-9 and TRBJ2-5; D might be TRBD1 (6 bases). Deletions cut 3 bases from V and 7 bases from J, with 21 bases between. This CDR3 has 16 amino acids. Looked up from germline, CDR1 is SEHNR and CDR2 is FQNEAQ (reference sequence). The CDR3 DNA follows: TGTGCCAGCAGCTTTTTTAAGGGCGACAGGTTCTGGACCCAGTACTTC. It codes for CASSFFKGDRFWTQYF.

This clone has only a few counts. The chain has TRBV7-8 and TRBJ2-1; 8 bases are a match to TRBD1. V gave up 5 bases and J gave up 7 bases; unmatched junction bases: 4. The length of the CDR3 is 13 residues. The germline V gene has CDR1 SGHVS and CDR2 FQNEAQ. CDR3 in amino acids: CASSLRTGNEQFF. The CDR3 coding sequence is TGTGCCAGCAGCCTAAGGACAGGGAATGAGCAGTTCTTC.

This clone turned up a few times. The chain links TRBV6-2 or TRBV6-3 to TRBJ1-5; D is undetermined. The CDR3 sequence is 15 residues long. CDR1 is MNHEY, CDR2 SVGEGT, per germline. V dropped 2 bases and J dropped 3 bases, with 11 bases sitting between them. CDR3 DNA sequence: TGTGCCAGCAGTTACGGGCAGGCCAACAATCAGCCCCAGCATTTT. Protein: CASSYGQANNQPQHF.

V is TRBV30 and J is TRBJ1-2, with 9 bases aligning to TRBD1. CDR1 and CDR2 (germline): GTSNPN, SVGIG (reference sequence). CDR3 length: 13 residues. Trimming took 3 bases from V and 7 from J; bases not matched to a gene: 6. As DNA, the CDR3 is TGTGCCTGGAGGGACAGGGGTTTCGGTGGCTACACCTTC. This sequence encodes CAWRDRGFGGYTF.

The chain is built from TRBV18 and TRBJ2-1; 9 bases match TRBD1. Per the germline V gene, CDR1 is KGHSH and CDR2 is LQKENI. V was pared by 2 bases and J by 4 bases, with 6 bases of the junction left unmatched. The CDR3 runs to 16 residues. CDR3 protein: CASSPRDREIYNEQFF. In DNA, the CDR3 is TGTGCCAGCTCACCAAGGGACAGGGAGATTTACAATGAGCAGTTCTTC.

The V gene is TRBV5-1, the J gene TRBJ2-6; no firm D call. Germline V gene lookup returns CDR1 SGHRS and CDR2 YFSETQ. This CDR3 has 15 residues. With 0 bases removed from V and 4 bases from J, the gap between germline ends came to 8 bases. DNA for the CDR3: TGCGCCAGCAGCTTGGGACGGTCCGGGGCCAACGTCCTGACTTTC. This translates into CASSLGRSGANVLTF.

The V and J genes are TRBV19 and TRBJ1-5; no clear D. This CDR3 contains 14 residues. Germline CDR1 is LNHDA and CDR2 is SQIVND (reference sequence). Trimming took 5 bases from V and 3 from J, leaving 11 bases between them. The CDR3 here is CASSGSAPNQPQHF. The CDR3 DNA reads as TGTGCCAGTAGTGGGTCAGCACCCAATCAGCCCCAGCATTTT.

V gene TRBV11-2 combines with J gene TRBJ2-7; 7 bases are a match to TRBD1. CDR3 length: 15 residues. The V gene's germline CDR1 is SGHAT and CDR2 FQNNGV. With 6 bases clipped from V and 3 bases from J, the junction kept 11 bases outside the gene matches. In nucleotides, the CDR3 is TGTGCCAGCAGGGTAATAAGGGGGCTTAGCTACGAGCAGTACTTC. Protein sequence: CASRVIRGLSYEQYF.

V and J are TRBV7-9 and TRBJ2-3; D is unresolved. Germline values: CDR1 SEHNR, CDR2 FQNEAQ (reference sequence). Trimming removed 1 base from V and 8 bases from J, with 10 bases in between. CDR3 length equals 13 residues. The DNA for the CDR3 is TGTGCCAGCAGCTTAGTCACTCTCGGTACGCAGTATTTT. Translation: CASSLVTLGTQYF.

The chain carries TRBV7-2 and TRBJ2-7; 7 positions match TRBD2. The CDR3 is made up of 15 amino acids. Trimming took 5 bases from V and 2 from J; bases not matched to a gene: 9. The germline V gene has CDR1 SGHTA and CDR2 FQGNSA. Here the CDR3 DNA reads TGTGCCAGCAGCGCATCCGGGGGGACTACCTACGAGCAGTACTTC. It translates to CASSASGGTTYEQYF.

As regards this clone: One end of the junction fails to match germline, which may point to a read error. The V call is TRBV7-2, the J call TRBJ2-2, with no clear D. Germline V lookup: CDR1 SGHTA, CDR2 FQGNSA. The CDR3 sequence is 14 residues long. CDR3 sequence reads: CASSLWGNNGELFF. As DNA, the CDR3 is TGTGCCAGCAGCTTATGGGGAAACAACGGGGAGCTGTTTTTT.